The next 18 T cell receptor beta chains were all read from a single sample in a study of cytomegalovirus exposure and HLA in healthy donors. It was with 60 Vbeta and 13 Jbeta primers that the PCR ran. Assay: immunoSEQ multiplex PCR; the TCRdb copy retains only in-frame clones and omits some. This repertoire shows about 140,000 clones, about 75% found once; its top ten account for roughly 1.7%. Sequenced material: PBMCs. These receptors all stem from a woman in her twenties or thirties in good health and CMV-seronegative.

This clone has more than one count but fewer than ten. Germline and junction disagree at one end, which may indicate a read error. The chain links TRBV7-7 to TRBJ2-5, with TRBD2 identical over 10 bases. Germline CDR1 is SSHAT and CDR2 is FNYEAQ (reference sequence). CDR3 size: 19 residues. The CDR3 DNA is TGTGCTAGCAGCTTAAACTCAGTTATAGGGACTAGCGAGAAAGAGACCCAGTACTTC. Encoded protein: CASSLNSVIGTSEKETQYF. The complete variable domain, with remaining parts taken from reference TRBV7-7 and TRBJ2-5, reads GAGVSQSPRYKVTKRGQDVTLRCDPISSHATLYWYQQALGQGPEFLTYFNYEAQPDKSGLPSDRFSAERPEGSISTLTIQRTEQRDSAMYRCASSLNSVIGTSEKETQYFGPGTRLLVL.

This chain uses TRBV10-1 with TRBJ2-5; D ambiguous. V was trimmed by 0 bases and J by 4 bases, leaving 24 bases between them. The CDR3 spans 19 residues. The germline CDR1 and CDR2 sequences are WNHNN and SYGVQD (reference sequence). The CDR3 region is CASSESWFKSGRPGETQYF. CDR3 in DNA: TGCGCCAGCAGTGAGTCGTGGTTTAAGTCTGGCAGGCCCGGAGAGACCCAGTACTTC.

This chain connects TRBV18 to TRBJ2-7; a possible D gene is TRBD1 (5 bases). CDR3 length equals 15 residues. V was pared by 2 bases and J by 4 bases, with 15 bases between. CDR1 is KGHSH, CDR2 LQKENI, per germline. In DNA form, the CDR3 reads TGTGCCAGCTCACCATTAGAGACAGACCTGTACGAGCAGTACGTC. Protein: CASSPLETDLYEQYV.

The chain employs TRBV7-9 and TRBJ1-1, with D uncertain. The CDR3 contains 12 residues. Germline V gene data show CDR1 as SEHNR and CDR2 as FQNEAQ (reference sequence). The V and J ends lost 2 bases and 4 bases respectively, with 5 bases between them. The CDR3: CASSLTVTEAFF. In nucleotides, the CDR3 is TGTGCCAGCAGCTTAACAGTCACTGAAGCTTTCTTT. Variable domain in full (rest from reference TRBV7-9 and TRBJ1-1): DTGVSQNPRHKITKRGQNVTFRCDPISEHNRLYWYRQTLGQGPEFLTYFQNEAQLEKSRLLSDRFSAERPKGSFSTLEIQRTEQGDSAMYLCASSLTVTEAFFGQGTRLTVV.

This chain uses TRBV5-1 with TRBJ2-5; the D gene is possibly TRBD2 (5 bases). This CDR3 has 15 amino acids. The ends were cut back, 0 bases at V and 2 bases at J, with 11 bases in the middle. Per germline, CDR1 SGHRS and CDR2 YFSETQ. In DNA, the CDR3 is TGCGCCAGCAGCTTGGGAGCGGAGAGGCAAGAGACCCAGTACTTC. This translates into CASSLGAERQETQYF. The variable domain in full, completed from reference TRBV5-1 and TRBJ2-5, reads KAGVTQTPRYLIKTRGQQVTLSCSPISGHRSVSWYQQTPGQGLQFLFEYFSETQRNKGNFPGRFSGRQFSNSRSEMNVSTLELGDSALYLCASSLGAERQETQYFGPGTRLLVL.

This clone appeared a single time. The J gene is TRBJ2-1, the V gene TRBV5-4; maybe TRBD2 (7 bases). In germline, CDR1 is SGHNT, CDR2 YYREEE (reference sequence). V shed 5 bases and J shed 3 bases, with 15 bases lying between them. The CDR3 contains 15 residues. Here the CDR3 DNA reads TGTGCCAGCAGTTTAGGGGGGGGGATCTACAATGAGCAGTTCTTC. It is translated as CASSLGGGIYNEQFF.

In its sample, this clone was seen a few times. V gene TRBV4-2 combines with J gene TRBJ2-3; weak D call: TRBD2 (6 bases). The CDR3 covers 15 residues. The germline V gene has CDR1 LGHNA and CDR2 YNFKEQ. V was shortened by 0 bases and J by 6 bases, with 13 bases between the two germline ends. CDR3 loop: CASSQDSGSQDTQYF. CDR3 in DNA: TGTGCCAGCAGCCAAGACTCCGGGAGTCAGGATACGCAGTATTTT.

The rearrangement uses TRBV6-1 and TRBJ2-5; 12 nucleotides match TRBD2. The germline CDR1 and CDR2 sequences are MNHNS and SASEGT. CDR3 length equals 17 residues. Trimming removed 6 bases from V and 4 bases from J; junction bases left unmatched: 12. As DNA, the CDR3 is TGTGCCAGCAGCGAATATCTAGCGGGAGGGCCAGGAGAGACCCAGTACTTC. Translation gives CASSEYLAGGPGETQYF.

The chain employs TRBV27 and TRBJ1-1; unclear D gene. Germline loops: CDR1 MNHEY, CDR2 SMNVEV (reference sequence). Trimming removed 4 bases from V and 0 bases from J, with 6 bases in between. CDR3 length equals 13 residues. CDR3 coding DNA: TGTGCCAGCAGTTACAGACTGAACACTGAAGCTTTCTTT. Its protein is CASSYRLNTEAFF.

The rearrangement joins TRBV9 to TRBJ2-5, with 7 bases aligning to TRBD2. The CDR3 extends over 15 amino acids. Germline values: CDR1 SGDLS, CDR2 YYNGEE. Unmatched junction bases numbered 8, after V lost 2 bases and J lost 4 bases. CDR3 DNA: TGTGCCAGCAGCGTCAGCCCAGCGGGGTTAGAGACCCAGTACTTC. Translating gives CASSVSPAGLETQYF.

V usage is TRBV6-1 and J usage is TRBJ2-2, with 8 positions matching TRBD2. CDR1 is MNHNS, CDR2 SASEGT, per germline. V was pared by 2 bases and J by 4 bases, with 6 bases of the junction left unmatched. CDR3 size: 16 residues. The CDR3 is CASSELPGGPTGELFF. CDR3 DNA sequence: TGTGCCAGCAGTGAACTACCGGGGGGGCCCACCGGGGAGCTGTTTTTT.

The table lists this clone with a count of one. The chain joins TRBV11-2 to TRBJ2-5; 10 bases line up with TRBD2. Unmatched junction bases numbered 7, after V lost 1 base and J lost 5 bases. Looked up from germline, CDR1 is SGHAT and CDR2 is FQNNGV. The CDR3 length is 16 residues. CDR3 sequence (DNA): TGTGCCAGCAGCTTAGGCGTTAGCGGGGGGCGTGAGACCCAGTACTTC. It codes for CASSLGVSGGRETQYF.

The chain has TRBV14 and TRBJ1-3; unclear D gene. This CDR3 region has 14 residues. Germline values: CDR1 SGHDN, CDR2 FVKESK. V was pared by 3 bases and J by 4 bases, with 10 bases between. The CDR3 sequence is CASSQGSGGNTIYF. The CDR3 DNA reads as TGTGCCAGCAGCCAGGGCTCTGGCGGAAACACCATATATTTT.

The genes are TRBV9 and TRBJ2-2, with 12 bases aligning to TRBD2. V gave up 4 bases and J gave up 4 bases; unmatched junction bases: 5. The CDR3 has 16 amino acids. Per the germline V gene, CDR1 is SGDLS and CDR2 is YYNGEE. DNA for the CDR3: TGTGCCAGCAGCTTCCCTAGCGGGGGGGCCACCGGGGAGCTGTTTTTT. This sequence encodes CASSFPSGGATGELFF.

The CDR3 DNA reads as TGCGCCAGCAGCCCCCAAACAGGAAATGAAAAACTGTTTTTT. Encoded protein: CASSPQTGNEKLFF. V is TRBV4-1 and J is TRBJ1-4, with a weak D call TRBD1 (5 bases). The CDR3 length is 14 residues. V was clipped by 4 bases and J by 5 bases, with 11 bases between them. Germline CDR1 and CDR2: MGHRA and YSYEKL.

The chain recombines TRBV5-5 with TRBJ2-7; 10 bases match TRBD1. The CDR3 runs to 15 residues. Trimming at V came to 3 bases and at J to 2 bases, leaving 5 bases not matched to a gene. Germline V CDR1 and CDR2: SGHKS, YYEKEE (reference sequence). The CDR3 nucleotides read TGTGCCAGCAGCTCGCCGGGACAGGGGACCTACGAGCAGTACGTC. Translating gives CASSSPGQGTYEQYV.

J is TRBJ1-2 and V is TRBV10-3; TRBD1 matches at 9 bases. Looked up from germline, CDR1 is ENHRY and CDR2 is SYGVKD. This CDR3 spans 18 amino acids. Unmatched junction bases numbered 16, after V lost 3 bases and J lost 5 bases. The CDR3 coding sequence is TGTGCCATCAGTGATTTAGAAGGACAGGGGAGTAGAACTTATGGCTACACCTTC. It codes for CAISDLEGQGSRTYGYTF.

The rearrangement uses TRBV18 and TRBJ1-5, with 7 bases matching TRBD1. Germline-derived CDR1 and CDR2 are KGHSH and LQKENI. CDR3 length: 14 amino acids. V dropped 3 bases and J dropped 9; count of bases not matched to a gene: 8. CDR3 region: CASSPKGASMPQHF. The CDR3 bases are TGTGCCAGCTCACCTAAGGGGGCCTCAATGCCCCAGCATTTT.